These T cell receptor beta chains were read from a single sample in a study of blood T cell repertoires in COVID-19. Measured with immunoSEQ multiplex PCR; TCRdb has only the in-frame clones, and not every one. Altogether around 170,000 clones are present, roughly 87% being singletons, with the ten largest covering around 6.5%. Sequencing used PBMCs or T cells enriched from blood (not recorded which). The source is a woman in her forties or fifties who had recovered from COVID-19. Both conserved end residues are part of each CDR3. D genes are given only for firm matches. Only part of the rows carry a size: once, few, many, or a class if the clone is expanded.

DNA	CDR3	J	D	size	V
TGTGCCAGCAGCTTGGCTACGGGGCTAGCGGCTTACAATGAGCAGTTCTTC	CASSLATGLAAYNEQFF	TRBJ2-1	TRBD2	-	TRBV5-6
TGTGCCAGCAGCGGGCGGGGGAGACTCTATGGCTACACCTTC	CASSGRGRLYGYTF	TRBJ1-2	-	-	TRBV11-2
TGTGCCACCAGTGTCGGGACTACTAAAAGCTCCTACAATGAGCAGTTCTTC	CATSVGTTKSSYNEQFF	TRBJ2-1	TRBD2	-	TRBV24-1
TGCGCCAGCAGTGAGTCTATGGGGCCGGGCGAGCAGTACTTC	CASSESMGPGEQYF	TRBJ2-7	-	-	TRBV10-1
TGTGCCTGGAGTGCAACAGGGTTCTCCTATAATTCACCCCTCCACTTT	CAWSATGFSYNSPLHF	TRBJ1-6	-	-	TRBV30
TGTGCCAGCAGCAAATGGGGGACTGCGACCTACGAGCAGTACTTC	CASSKWGTATYEQYF	TRBJ2-7	-	-	TRBV11-1
TGTGCCAGCCCTAAGAAGGGGACTGAAGCTTTCTTT	CASPKKGTEAFF	TRBJ1-1	-	-	TRBV12-3/TRBV12-4
TGTGCCAGCAGTGATCAGGGGTTCTACGAGCAGTACTTC	CASSDQGFYEQYF	TRBJ2-7	-	-	TRBV6-1
TGTGCCAGCAGCTTACAGGAGGCGGACACCATATATTTT	CASSLQEADTIYF	TRBJ1-3	-	-	TRBV13
TGTGCCACCTATCCAGGGGGTAATGAAAAACTGTTTTTT	CATYPGGNEKLFF	TRBJ1-4	TRBD1	once	TRBV28
TGTGCCAGCAGTGAACGGGGCACCGGGGAGCTGTTTTTT	CASSERGTGELFF	TRBJ2-2	-	-	TRBV2
TGTGCCAGCAGCCTTACAGGGGGAGTATCGAACACTGAAGCTTTCTTT	CASSLTGGVSNTEAFF	TRBJ1-1	TRBD1	-	TRBV7-9
TGTGCCAGCAGCCCGGGACAGGGCCGGGGCTACGAGCAGTACTTC	CASSPGQGRGYEQYF	TRBJ2-7	TRBD1	-	TRBV6-5
TGCGCCAGCAGCCAAGCAAGAAGGGGCCAAGAGACCCAGTACTTC	CASSQARRGQETQYF	TRBJ2-5	-	-	TRBV4-1
TGTGCCAGCAGTTTATTGGGACAGGGGGGGTCTTCACCCCTCCACTTT	CASSLLGQGGSSPLHF	TRBJ1-6	TRBD1	-	TRBV27
TGTGCCAGCCAACGATTCCCGGGACAGGGGGCCTACGAGCAGTACTTC	CASQRFPGQGAYEQYF	TRBJ2-7	TRBD1	-	TRBV19
TGTGCCAGCAGCGAGAAGGGGGCTGATGGCTACACCTTC	CASSEKGADGYTF	TRBJ1-2	TRBD1	few	TRBV5-4
TGTGCCAGCAGCTTGAGAGCCTATGGCTACACCTTC	CASSLRAYGYTF	TRBJ1-2	-	few	TRBV5-6
TGCAGTGCTAGTGGGCCCTCCTACGAGCAGTACTTC	CSASGPSYEQYF	TRBJ2-7	-	-	TRBV20-1
TGCAGTGCTAGTCCCAGCGGGATCCTCAATGAGCAGTTCTTC	CSASPSGILNEQFF	TRBJ2-1	TRBD2	-	TRBV20-1
TGTGCCAGCAGCCAGAGGGACAGCACCCCAAGCACAGATACGCAGTATTTT	CASSQRDSTPSTDTQYF	TRBJ2-3	TRBD1	-	TRBV11-3
TGTGCCAGCAGTCCCCGGGACACAACTCGAAATGAGCAGTTCTTC	CASSPRDTTRNEQFF	TRBJ2-1	-	-	TRBV2
TGTGCCAGCAGCTTGGACCCCAGGGAGGATTCACCCCTCCACTTT	CASSLDPREDSPLHF	TRBJ1-6	-	-	TRBV5-6
TGTGCCAGCAGCTTATCTGCGGGACCCGGGGAGCTGTTTTTT	CASSLSAGPGELFF	TRBJ2-2	-	-	TRBV7-3
TGTGCCTGGAGAACCCGTGGCAGGGGGGCGGGGGAGCAGTACTTC	CAWRTRGRGAGEQYF	TRBJ2-7	-	-	TRBV30
TGTGCCAGCAGCTCCCTAGGATTGATTTACTATGGCTACACCTTC	CASSSLGLIYYGYTF	TRBJ1-2	-	-	TRBV7-9
TGTGCCAGCAGCTTAGAAGGCGGGAGGGTAGGTGATACGCAGTATTTT	CASSLEGGRVGDTQYF	TRBJ2-3	TRBD2	-	TRBV7-2
TGTGCCAGCAGTGCCCTCTCGGCGGGATGGACTACGGGGGAGCTGTTTTTT	CASSALSAGWTTGELFF	TRBJ2-2	-	-	TRBV27
TGTGCCAGCAGCTTATTAGCGAGCACAGATACGCAGTATTTT	CASSLLASTDTQYF	TRBJ2-3	-	-	TRBV11-3
TGTGCCAGCAGCGTCCGGGACAGCCAGAACACTGAAGCTTTCTTT	CASSVRDSQNTEAFF	TRBJ1-1	TRBD1	-	TRBV4-2
TGTGCCAGCACCTCGACAGGGGCGGGAGATACGCAGTATTTT	CASTSTGAGDTQYF	TRBJ2-3	TRBD1	-	TRBV28
TGTGCCAGCTCACCAACTGGGACAGGGGAGCTGTTTTTT	CASSPTGTGELFF	TRBJ2-2	-	-	TRBV18
TGTGCCACCAGTGATTACCAGGGCGGCGGTGAAAAACTGTTTTTT	CATSDYQGGGEKLFF	TRBJ1-4	-	-	TRBV24-1
TGTGCCAGCAGCTTGGGAGGGACTAATGAAAAACTGTTTTTT	CASSLGGTNEKLFF	TRBJ1-4	-	-	TRBV5-4
TGCACCAGCAGCCAAGATCATGTACTAGCGGGCGGGTATGAGCAGTTCTTC	CTSSQDHVLAGGYEQFF	TRBJ2-1	-	-	TRBV1
TGTGCCAGCAGTTCTGACAGGACAGGGGGGTTGGTTTCTGGAAACACCATATATTTT	CASSSDRTGGLVSGNTIYF	TRBJ1-3	TRBD1	once	TRBV28
TGTGCCAGCAGCACATCCAGGGTTAATGAAAAACTGTTTTTT	CASSTSRVNEKLFF	TRBJ1-4	-	-	TRBV27
TGTGCCTGGAGCGCGGGGAGAAACATTCAGTACTTC	CAWSAGRNIQYF	TRBJ2-4	-	-	TRBV30
TGTGCCAGTAGTCGCAGACTAGCGGGAGGGCACGGGGAGCTGTTTTTT	CASSRRLAGGHGELFF	TRBJ2-2	TRBD2	-	TRBV19
TGTGCCAGCAGTTTAAGCGGACAGGGGGAACGCGAGCAGTTCTTC	CASSLSGQGEREQFF	TRBJ2-1	TRBD1	-	TRBV27
TGTGCCTGGAGTCACGGGGGGAGTCGGGGCTACACCTTC	CAWSHGGSRGYTF	TRBJ1-2	-	-	TRBV30
TGTGCCAGCAGCCTACAGGGTCGGGCCGGGGAGCTGTTTTTT	CASSLQGRAGELFF	TRBJ2-2	-	once	TRBV11-2
TGTGCCAGCAGCTTAGCCGGGCGGGCAACTAATGAAAAACTGTTTTTT	CASSLAGRATNEKLFF	TRBJ1-4	-	few	TRBV11-2
TGTGCCAGCAGCCCCAGACTAGCGGGTCGCTCCTACAATGAGCAGTTCTTC	CASSPRLAGRSYNEQFF	TRBJ2-1	TRBD2	-	TRBV11-2
TGTGCCAGTAGATGGGCAAGGGGTGAAAAACTGTTTTTT	CASRWARGEKLFF	TRBJ1-4	-	-	TRBV19
TGTGCCAGCAGCTCGGGACAGGCTCTTTCTCATGGCTACACCTTC	CASSSGQALSHGYTF	TRBJ1-2	TRBD1	-	TRBV5-5
TGCGCCAGCAGCCAACCTAGCGTGGGCTACAATGAGCAGTTCTTC	CASSQPSVGYNEQFF	TRBJ2-1	-	-	TRBV4-1
TGTGCCAGTAATCAGGGCCTACGGACCGGGGAGCTGTTTTTT	CASNQGLRTGELFF	TRBJ2-2	-	-	TRBV19
TGTGCCACCAGCAGAGATCTCACTAGCGGGAGTTTAACAGATACGCAGTATTTT	CATSRDLTSGSLTDTQYF	TRBJ2-3	TRBD2	-	TRBV15
TGTGCCAGCAGCTTTGAGGGACAGGGCCAAGAGACCCAGTACTTC	CASSFEGQGQETQYF	TRBJ2-5	TRBD1	-	TRBV5-5
TGTGCCAGCAGCGTGATTCAGGGGACTGAAGCTTTCTTT	CASSVIQGTEAFF	TRBJ1-1	-	-	TRBV5-5
TGCGCCAGCAGTCACCATCCGGGACAGGGAGGTAGGGGCGAAAAACTGTTTTTT	CASSHHPGQGGRGEKLFF	TRBJ1-4	TRBD1	few	TRBV23-1
TGCAGCGTTGCTTTATCTGGGGCCAACGTCCTGACTTTC	CSVALSGANVLTF	TRBJ2-6	-	-	TRBV29-1
TGTGCCAGCAGCTTGGCTGGGCGTAACACCGGGGAGCTGTTTTTT	CASSLAGRNTGELFF	TRBJ2-2	-	-	TRBV5-8
TGTGCCAGCAGTTTTTCTTCTTTGTCCAGTGGGGGACAGGGGCCCCAGTGGAAGACCCAGTACTTC	CASSFSSLSSGGQGPQWKTQYF	TRBJ2-5	TRBD1	-	TRBV28